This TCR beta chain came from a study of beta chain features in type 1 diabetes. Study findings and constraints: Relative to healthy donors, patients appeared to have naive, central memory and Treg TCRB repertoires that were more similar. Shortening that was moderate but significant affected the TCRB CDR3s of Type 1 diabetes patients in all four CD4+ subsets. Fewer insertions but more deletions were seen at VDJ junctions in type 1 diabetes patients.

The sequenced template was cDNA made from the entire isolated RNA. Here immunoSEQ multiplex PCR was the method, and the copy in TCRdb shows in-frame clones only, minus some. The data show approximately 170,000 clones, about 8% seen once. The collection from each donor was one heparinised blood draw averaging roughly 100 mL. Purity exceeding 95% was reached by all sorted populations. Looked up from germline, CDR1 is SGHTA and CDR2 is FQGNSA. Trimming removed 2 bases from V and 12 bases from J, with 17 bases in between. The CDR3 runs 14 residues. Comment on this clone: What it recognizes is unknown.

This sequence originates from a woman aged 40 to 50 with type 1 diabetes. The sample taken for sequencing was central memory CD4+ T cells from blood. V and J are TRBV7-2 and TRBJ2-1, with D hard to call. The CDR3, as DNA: TGTGCCAGCAGCTTAAAGCGTCAGCCCCAAGCGCAGTTCTTC. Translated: CASSLKRQPQAQFF.